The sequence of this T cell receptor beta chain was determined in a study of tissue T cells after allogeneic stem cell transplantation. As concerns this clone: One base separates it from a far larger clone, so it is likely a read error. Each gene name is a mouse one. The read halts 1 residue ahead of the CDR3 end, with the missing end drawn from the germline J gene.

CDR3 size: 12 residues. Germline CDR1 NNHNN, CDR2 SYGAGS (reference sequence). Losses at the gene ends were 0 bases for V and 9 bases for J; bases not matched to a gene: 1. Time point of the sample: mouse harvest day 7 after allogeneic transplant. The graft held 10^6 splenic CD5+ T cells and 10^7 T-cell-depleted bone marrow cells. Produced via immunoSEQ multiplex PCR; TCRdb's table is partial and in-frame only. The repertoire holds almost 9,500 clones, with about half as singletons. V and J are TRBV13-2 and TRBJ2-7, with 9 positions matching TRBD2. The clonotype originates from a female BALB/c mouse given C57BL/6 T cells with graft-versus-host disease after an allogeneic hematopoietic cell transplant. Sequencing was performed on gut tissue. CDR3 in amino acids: CASGDAGGGQYF. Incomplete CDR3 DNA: TGTGCCAGCGGTGATGCTGGGGGGGGACAGTAC.